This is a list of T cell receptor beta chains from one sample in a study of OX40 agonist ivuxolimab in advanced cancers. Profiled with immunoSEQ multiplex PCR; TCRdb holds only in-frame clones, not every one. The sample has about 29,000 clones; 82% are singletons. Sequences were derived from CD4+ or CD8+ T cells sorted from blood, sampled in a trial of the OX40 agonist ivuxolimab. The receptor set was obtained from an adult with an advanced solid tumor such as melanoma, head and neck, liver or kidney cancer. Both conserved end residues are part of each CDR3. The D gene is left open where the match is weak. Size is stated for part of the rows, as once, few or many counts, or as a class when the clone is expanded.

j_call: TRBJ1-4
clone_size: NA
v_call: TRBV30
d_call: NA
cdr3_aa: CAWSVSGGNLFF
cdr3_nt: TGTGCCTGGAGTGTAAGCGGGGGAAATCTGTTTTTT

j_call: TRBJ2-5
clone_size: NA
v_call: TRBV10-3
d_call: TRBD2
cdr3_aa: CAISKLAGGSQETQYF
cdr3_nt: TGTGCCATCAGTAAACTAGCGGGGGGGTCCCAAGAGACCCAGTACTTC

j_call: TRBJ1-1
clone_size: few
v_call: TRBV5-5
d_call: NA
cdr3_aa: CASSSGTARLF
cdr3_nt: TGTGCCAGCAGTTCGGGGACGGCCCGCCTCTTT

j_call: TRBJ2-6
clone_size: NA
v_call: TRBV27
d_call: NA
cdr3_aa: CASHGLLSGANVLTF
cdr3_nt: TGTGCCAGCCACGGCCTACTATCTGGGGCCAACGTCCTGACTTTC

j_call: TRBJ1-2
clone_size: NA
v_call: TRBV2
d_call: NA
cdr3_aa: CASPKTGGGYTF
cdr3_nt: TGTGCCAGCCCAAAGACAGGTGGAGGCTACACCTTC

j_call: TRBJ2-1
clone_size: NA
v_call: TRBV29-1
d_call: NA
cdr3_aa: CSVEPPVGWMGEQFF
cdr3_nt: TGCAGCGTTGAGCCCCCGGTGGGTTGGATGGGTGAGCAGTTCTTC

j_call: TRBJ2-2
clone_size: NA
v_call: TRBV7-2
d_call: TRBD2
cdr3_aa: CASSSGTSGGAYTGELFF
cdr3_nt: TGTGCCAGCAGCTCGGGGACTAGCGGGGGGGCATACACCGGGGAGCTGTTTTTT

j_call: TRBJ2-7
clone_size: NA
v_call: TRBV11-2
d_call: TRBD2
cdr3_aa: CASSLGPGGRAHEQYF
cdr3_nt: TGTGCCAGCAGCTTAGGCCCGGGGGGGAGGGCCCACGAGCAGTACTTC

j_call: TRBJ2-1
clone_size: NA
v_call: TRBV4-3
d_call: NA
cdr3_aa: CASSQEWRIGEQFF
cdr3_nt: TGCGCCAGCAGCCAAGAATGGAGGATTGGTGAGCAGTTCTTC

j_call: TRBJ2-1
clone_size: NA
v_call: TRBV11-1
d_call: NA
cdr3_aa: CASSTRDLTDEQFF
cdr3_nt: TGTGCCAGCAGCACCAGGGACCTGACAGATGAGCAGTTCTTC

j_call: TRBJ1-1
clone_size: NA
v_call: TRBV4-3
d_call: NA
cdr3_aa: CASSQYVGNTEAFF
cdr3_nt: TGCGCCAGCAGCCAATATGTAGGGAACACTGAAGCTTTCTTT

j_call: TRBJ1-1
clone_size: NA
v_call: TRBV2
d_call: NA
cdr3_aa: CASSVGVRTEAFF
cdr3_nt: TGTGCCAGCAGTGTAGGAGTGCGCACTGAAGCTTTCTTT

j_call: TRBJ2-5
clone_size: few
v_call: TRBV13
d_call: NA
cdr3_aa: CASSQRGTKTQYF
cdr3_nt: TGTGCCAGCAGCCAGAGGGGGACCAAGACCCAGTACTTC

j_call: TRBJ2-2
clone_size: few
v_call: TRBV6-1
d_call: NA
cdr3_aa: CASSEGPGTTGELFF
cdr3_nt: TGTGCCAGCAGTGAAGGCCCTGGGACCACGGGGGAGCTGTTTTTT

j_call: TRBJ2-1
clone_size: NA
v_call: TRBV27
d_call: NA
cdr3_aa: CASRGAPNEQFF
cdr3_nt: TGTGCCAGCAGGGGGGCCCCCAATGAGCAGTTCTTC

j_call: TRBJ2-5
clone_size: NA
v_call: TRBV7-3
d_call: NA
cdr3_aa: CASSLGPSKTQYF
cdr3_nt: TGTGCCAGCAGCTTGGGCCCTTCGAAGACCCAGTACTTC

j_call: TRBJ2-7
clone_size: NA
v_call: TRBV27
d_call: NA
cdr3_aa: CASSSFRGGNEQYF
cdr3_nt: TGTGCCAGCAGTTCCTTCAGGGGGGGGAACGAGCAGTACTTC

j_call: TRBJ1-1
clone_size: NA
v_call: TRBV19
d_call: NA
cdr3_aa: CASSIDGNTEAFF
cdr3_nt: TGTGCCAGTAGTATAGACGGAAACACTGAAGCTTTCTTT

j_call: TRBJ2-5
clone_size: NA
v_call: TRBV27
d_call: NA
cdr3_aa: CASSLSGFGETQYF
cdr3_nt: TGTGCCAGCAGTTTATCGGGCTTCGGGGAGACCCAGTACTTC

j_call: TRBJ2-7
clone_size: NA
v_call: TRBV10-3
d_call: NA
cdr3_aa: CAISENYEQYF
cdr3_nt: TGTGCCATCAGTGAAAATTACGAGCAGTACTTC

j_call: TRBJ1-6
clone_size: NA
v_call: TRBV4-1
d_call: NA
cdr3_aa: CASSPPGNSPLHF
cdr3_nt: TGCGCCAGCAGCCCCCCGGGGAATTCACCCCTCCACTTT

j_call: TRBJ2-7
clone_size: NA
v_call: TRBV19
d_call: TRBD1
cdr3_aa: CASRPEFVGTGTYEQYF
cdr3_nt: TGTGCCAGTAGGCCTGAATTCGTCGGGACAGGGACATACGAGCAGTACTTC

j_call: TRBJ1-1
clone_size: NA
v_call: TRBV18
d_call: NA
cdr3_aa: CASSLDESHLLGTEAFF
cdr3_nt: TGTGCCAGCTCCCTGGACGAGTCTCATCTCTTGGGGACTGAAGCTTTCTTT

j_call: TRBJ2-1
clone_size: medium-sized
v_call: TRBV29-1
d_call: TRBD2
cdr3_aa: CSVEGLAGGRHSYNEQFF
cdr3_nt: TGCAGCGTTGAAGGCCTAGCGGGGGGTCGACACTCCTACAATGAGCAGTTCTTC

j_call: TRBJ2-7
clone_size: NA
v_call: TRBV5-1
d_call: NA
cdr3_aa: CASSLTGRDYEQYF
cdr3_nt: TGCGCCAGCAGCTTGACAGGGAGGGACTACGAGCAGTACTTC

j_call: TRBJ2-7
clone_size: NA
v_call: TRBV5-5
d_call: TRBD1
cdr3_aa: CASSSPDRVSYEQYF
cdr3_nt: TGTGCCAGCAGCTCGCCGGACAGGGTATCCTACGAGCAGTACTTC

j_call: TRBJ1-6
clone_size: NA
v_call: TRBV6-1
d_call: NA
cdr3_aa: CASSERRDSNSPLHF
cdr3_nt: TGTGCCAGCAGTGAACGCAGAGACTCTAATTCACCCCTCCACTTT

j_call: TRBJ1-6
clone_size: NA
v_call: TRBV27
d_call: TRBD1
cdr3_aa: CASSPRAGGTYNSPLHF
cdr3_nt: TGTGCCAGCAGTCCCCGGGCAGGGGGGACCTATAATTCACCCCTCCACTTT

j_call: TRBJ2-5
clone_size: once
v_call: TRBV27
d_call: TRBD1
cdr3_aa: CASSRDRGKETQYF
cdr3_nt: TGTGCCAGCAGTCGGGACAGGGGGAAAGAGACCCAGTACTTC

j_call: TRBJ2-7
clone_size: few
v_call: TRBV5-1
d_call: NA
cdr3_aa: CASSLVNSDYEQYF
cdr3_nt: TGCGCCAGCAGCTTAGTTAACTCGGACTACGAGCAGTACTTC

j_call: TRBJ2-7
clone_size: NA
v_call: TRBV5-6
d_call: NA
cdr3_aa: CASSLGRDYEQYF
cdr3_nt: TGTGCCAGCAGCCTCGGACGGGACTACGAGCAGTACTTC

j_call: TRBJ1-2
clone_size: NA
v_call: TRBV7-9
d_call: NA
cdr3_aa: CASSRYGQGRDYGYTF
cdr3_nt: TGTGCCAGCAGCCGATACGGACAAGGCAGGGACTATGGCTACACCTTC

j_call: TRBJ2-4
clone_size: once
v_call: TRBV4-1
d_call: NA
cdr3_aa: CASSQDVDLAKNIQYF
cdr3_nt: TGCGCCAGCAGCCAAGATGTGGATTTAGCCAAAAACATTCAGTACTTC

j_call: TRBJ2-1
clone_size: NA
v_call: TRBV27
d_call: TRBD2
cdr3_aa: CASSFGTGGDEQFF
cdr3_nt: TGTGCCAGCAGTTTCGGGACGGGAGGTGATGAGCAGTTCTTC

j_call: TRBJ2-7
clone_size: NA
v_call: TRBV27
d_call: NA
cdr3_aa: CASRAHGSYEQYF
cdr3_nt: TGTGCCAGCAGGGCCCACGGCTCCTACGAGCAGTACTTC

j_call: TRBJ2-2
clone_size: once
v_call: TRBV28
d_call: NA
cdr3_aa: CASSQLTSDTGELFF
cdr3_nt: TGTGCCAGCAGTCAACTGACAAGTGACACCGGGGAGCTGTTTTTT

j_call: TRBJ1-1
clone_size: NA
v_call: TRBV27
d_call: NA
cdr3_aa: CASSFQKNTEAFF
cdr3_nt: TGTGCCAGCAGTTTTCAAAAGAACACTGAAGCTTTCTTT

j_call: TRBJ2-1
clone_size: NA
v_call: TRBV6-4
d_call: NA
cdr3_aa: CASSEGAEGNEQFF
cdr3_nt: TGTGCCAGCAGTGAAGGAGCGGAAGGCAATGAGCAGTTCTTC

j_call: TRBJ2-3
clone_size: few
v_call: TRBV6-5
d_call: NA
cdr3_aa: CASSYRVDSTDTQYF
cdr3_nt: TGTGCCAGCAGTTATAGGGTGGATTCCACAGATACGCAGTATTTT

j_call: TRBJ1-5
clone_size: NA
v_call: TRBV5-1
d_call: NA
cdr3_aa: CASSLRALSGQDNQPQHF
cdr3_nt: TGCGCCAGCAGCTTGCGGGCTTTATCGGGACAAGACAATCAGCCCCAGCATTTT

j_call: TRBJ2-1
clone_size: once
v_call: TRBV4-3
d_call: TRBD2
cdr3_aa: CASSQDGGVGIYSSYNEQFF
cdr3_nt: TGCGCCAGCAGCCAAGATGGGGGGGTAGGAATCTATAGTTCCTACAATGAGCAGTTCTTC

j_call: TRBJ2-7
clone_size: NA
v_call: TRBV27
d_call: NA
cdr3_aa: CASRSFLVDYEQYF
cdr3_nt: TGTGCCAGCAGGTCCTTTCTAGTGGACTACGAGCAGTACTTC

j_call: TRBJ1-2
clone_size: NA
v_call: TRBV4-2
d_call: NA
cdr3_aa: CASSHPGLLYGYTF
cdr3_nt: TGTGCCAGCAGCCACCCGGGACTCCTATATGGCTACACCTTC

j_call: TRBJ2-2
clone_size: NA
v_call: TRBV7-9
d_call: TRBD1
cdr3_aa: CASSFPGQGAGELFF
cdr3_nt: TGTGCCAGCAGCTTCCCGGGACAGGGTGCCGGGGAGCTGTTTTTT

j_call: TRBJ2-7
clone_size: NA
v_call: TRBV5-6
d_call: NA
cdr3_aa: CASSISPGLGTVSYEQYF
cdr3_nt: TGTGCCAGCAGCATTTCCCCGGGACTGGGAACTGTCTCCTACGAGCAGTACTTC